This TCR beta chain was identified during a study of identical twins. The CDR3 consists of 13 residues. Looked up from germline, CDR1 is LGHNA and CDR2 is YSLEER. Trimming cost V 0 bases and J 2 bases, with 4 bases left between them. This clonotype has a handful of counts. TCRdb independently ran MiXCR on the 5' RACE reads; one entry per CDR3 protein. The repertoire includes fewer than 250,000 distinct CDR3 sequences, 7.5% of them detected once, and 1.9% sits in the top ten. This sample also appeared in a second study, on yellow fever vaccine responses in identical twins. Turning to that study: Vaccine T cell responses of twins reportedly seemed partly convergent and partly personalized.

The gene calls are TRBV4-3 and TRBJ2-5; D is uncertain. The sequence came from a woman aged 18-29 years in good health. Sequenced material: memory (CD45RO+) T cells sorted from blood. CDR3 protein: CASSQDLQETQYF. For the CDR3, the DNA is TGCGCCAGCAGCCAAGATCTACAAGAGACCCAGTACTTC.